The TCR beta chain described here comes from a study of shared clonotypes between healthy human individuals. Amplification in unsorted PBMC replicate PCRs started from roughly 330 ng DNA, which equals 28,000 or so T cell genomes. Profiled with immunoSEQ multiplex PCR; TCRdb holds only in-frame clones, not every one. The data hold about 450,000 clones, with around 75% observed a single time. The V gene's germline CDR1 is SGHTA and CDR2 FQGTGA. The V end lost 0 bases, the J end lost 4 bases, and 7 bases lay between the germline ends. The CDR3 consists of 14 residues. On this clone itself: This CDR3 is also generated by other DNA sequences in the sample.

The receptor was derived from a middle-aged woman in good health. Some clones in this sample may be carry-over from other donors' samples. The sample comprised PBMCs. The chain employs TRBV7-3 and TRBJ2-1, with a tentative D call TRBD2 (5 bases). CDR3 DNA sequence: TGTGCCAGCAGCTTAACCTCGGGATACAATGAGCAGTTCTTC. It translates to CASSLTSGYNEQFF.